The 28 T cell receptor beta chains below were found in one sample sequenced in a study of OX40 agonist ivuxolimab in advanced cancers. Sequencing was performed with immunoSEQ multiplex PCR; in TCRdb, only in-frame clones are kept and a portion is missing. The sample has around 13,000 clones, roughly 84% seen once. The specimen comprised CD4+ or CD8+ T cells sorted from blood, sampled in a trial of the OX40 agonist ivuxolimab. The source of these receptors is an adult with an advanced solid tumor such as melanoma, head and neck, liver or kidney cancer.

V gene TRBV28 combines with J gene TRBJ2-7, with D perhaps matching TRBD2 (5 bases). Trimming shortened V by 6 bases and J by 2 bases, and 17 bases separated the two germline ends. Germline-derived CDR1 and CDR2 are MDHEN and SYDVKM. The CDR3 loop spans 15 amino acids. CDR3 bases: TGTGCCAGCAGCCGGAGGTCAGAAATTCCCTACGAGCAGTACTTC. Translating gives CASSRRSEIPYEQYF.

This sequence joins TRBV9 and TRBJ1-2, with TRBD1 identical over 8 bases. The CDR3 runs 13 residues. The V gene's germline CDR1 is SGDLS and CDR2 YYNGEE. The V segment lost 5 bases and the J segment 2 bases; nucleotides outside the gene matches: 2. As DNA, the CDR3 is TGTGCCAGCAGGGGACAGGCGAACTATGGCTACACCTTC. Protein: CASRGQANYGYTF.

The rearrangement joins TRBV6-5 to TRBJ1-5; the match to TRBD1 covers 7 bases. CDR3 size: 15 residues. Germline CDR1 is MNHEY and CDR2 is SVGAGI. The V segment lost 6 bases and the J segment 0 bases; nucleotides outside the gene matches: 5. As DNA, the CDR3 is TGTGCCAGCAGGGTCAGGGGGAATAGCAATCAGCCCCAGCATTTT. It specifies CASRVRGNSNQPQHF.

This rearrangement joins TRBV28 to TRBJ2-3, with D perhaps assigned TRBD1 or TRBD2 (6 bases each). Per the germline V gene, CDR1 is MDHEN and CDR2 is SYDVKM. V was cut by 10 bases and J by 2 bases, with 19 bases left in between. The CDR3 consists of 15 residues. The CDR3 DNA sequence: TGTGCCACCAGACGGGGGACAACGAACACAGATACGCAGTATTTT. This gives the protein CATRRGTTNTDTQYF.

The rearrangement joins TRBV28 to TRBJ2-7; 8 bases are shared with TRBD1. The CDR3 loop spans 14 amino acids. Germline trimming cut 5 bases from V and 4 bases from J; bases unmatched to any gene: 7. The germline gives CDR1 MDHEN, CDR2 SYDVKM. The CDR3 DNA reads TGTGCCAGCAGTCCGACAGGGGAAGTTTACGAGCAGTACTTC. As protein: CASSPTGEVYEQYF.

The CDR3 nucleotides are TGTGCCAGCAGCGCCCCCAGGGCCCAAGGTGGTCTTTGGGACGAGCAGTACTTC. Amino acid sequence: CASSAPRAQGGLWDEQYF. The chain employs TRBV7-6 and TRBJ2-7, with D perhaps TRBD1 (5 bases). There are 18 residues in the CDR3. CDR1 and CDR2 from the germline V gene are SGHVS and FNYEAQ. V gave up 5 bases and J gave up 5 bases, with 28 bases separating them.

V is TRBV7-2 and J is TRBJ1-6; the D gene is possibly TRBD1 (5 bases). The CDR3 has 12 amino acids. CDR1 and CDR2 (germline): SGHTA, FQGNSA. Trimming pared 10 bases from V and 8 bases from J, leaving 12 bases between. The CDR3 DNA reads TGTGCCAATGAGGGGATCGATTCACCCCTCCACTTT. Translated: CANEGIDSPLHF. The variable domain in full, with the rest retrieved from reference TRBV7-2 and TRBJ1-6, is GAGVSQSPSNKVTEKGKDVELRCDPISGHTALYWYRQSLGQGLEFLIYFQGNSAPDKSGLPSDRFSAERTGGSVSTLTIQRTQQEDSAVYLCANEGIDSPLHFGNGTRLTVT.

This clone was detected only once. This chain connects TRBV29-1 to TRBJ2-2; D gene unclear. Deletions cut 4 bases from V and 6 bases from J, with 3 bases between. The CDR3 covers 10 residues. CDR1 is SQVTM, CDR2 ANQGSEA, per germline. The CDR3 DNA reads TGCAGCGTTGCAGCCGGGGAGCTGTTTTTT. It codes for CSVAAGELFF.

The V call is TRBV28, the J call TRBJ2-1; TRBD2 agrees at 14 bases. The CDR3 is 17 residues long. Losses at the gene ends were 4 bases for V and 9 bases for J; bases not matched to a gene: 11. CDR1 is MDHEN, CDR2 SYDVKM, per germline. The CDR3 here is CASSWGLAGERYGEQFF. The CDR3 coding sequence is TGTGCCAGCAGTTGGGGACTAGCGGGAGAAAGGTACGGTGAGCAGTTCTTC.

This chain uses TRBV6-1 with TRBJ1-1; 8 positions match TRBD1. With V trimmed by 7 bases and J by 2 bases, 6 bases remained unmatched. Germline V gene sequence: CDR1 MNHNS, CDR2 SASEGT. There are 14 residues in the CDR3. The CDR3 DNA reads TGTGCCAGCACCATCGGACAGGGTAACACTGAAGCTTTCTTT. It specifies CASTIGQGNTEAFF.

The chain carries TRBV6-1 and TRBJ2-1; D may be TRBD2 (6 bases). The CDR3 is made up of 14 amino acids. The V end lost 6 bases, the J end lost 7 bases, and 16 bases lay between the germline ends. CDR1 and CDR2 (germline): MNHNS, SASEGT. Written as DNA, the CDR3 is TGTGCCAGCAGGTACGGCGCGGGACTGAATGAGCAGTTCTTC. Amino acids: CASRYGAGLNEQFF.

The chain employs TRBV20-1 and TRBJ1-5; D is unclear. The germline V gene encodes CDR1 DFQATT and CDR2 SNEGSKA (reference sequence). The CDR3 extends over 10 amino acids. CDR3 loop: CRVGRLPQHF. DNA of the CDR3: TGCAGAGTGGGTCGCTTGCCCCAGCATTTT.

The gene calls are TRBV27 and TRBJ2-1; 8 bases line up with TRBD2. Per germline, CDR1 MNHEY and CDR2 SMNVEV (reference sequence). The length of the CDR3 is 15 residues. V was clipped by 9 bases and J by 1 base; unmatched bases: 8. The CDR3, as DNA: TGTGCCAGTAGAGCGGGGGTGATGTCCTACAATGAGCAGTTCTTC. Protein product: CASRAGVMSYNEQFF.

This clone has more than one count but fewer than ten. The chain employs TRBV9 and TRBJ2-1; TRBD2 matches at 7 bases. Germline trimming cut 2 bases from V and 9 bases from J; bases unmatched to any gene: 11. The CDR3 length is 15 residues. Germline CDR1 is SGDLS and CDR2 is YYNGEE. The CDR3 DNA follows: TGTGCCAGCAGCGTGGGGGGACTAACCCAGGGTGAGCAGTTCTTC. Its protein product is CASSVGGLTQGEQFF. Looking up the rest from reference TRBV9 and TRBJ2-1 gives the full variable domain: DSGVTQTPKHLITATGQRVTLRCSPRSGDLSVYWYQQSLDQGLQFLIQYYNGEERAKGNILERFSAQQFPDLHSELNLSSLELGDSALYFCASSVGGLTQGEQFFGPGTRLTVL.

The J gene is TRBJ2-5, the V gene TRBV2; D ambiguous. The V gene lost 5 bases and the J gene lost 2 bases, with 12 bases spanning the gap. Germline V CDR1 and CDR2: SNHLY, FYNNEI. The CDR3 consists of 14 residues. CDR3 DNA sequence: TGTGCCAGCAGTCGGTCTCAGGAACAAGAGACCCAGTACTTC. This codes for CASSRSQEQETQYF.

CDR3 region: CASSLLMAERSYNEQFF. CDR3 nucleotide sequence: TGTGCCAGCAGCCTACTCATGGCGGAAAGGTCCTACAATGAGCAGTTCTTC. The V call is TRBV7-8, the J call TRBJ2-1; D is undetermined. Germline CDR1 SGHVS, CDR2 FQNEAQ. The CDR3 is 17 residues long. Trimming took 5 bases from V and 1 from J, leaving 18 bases between them.

The chain employs TRBV27 and TRBJ2-7; 9 nucleotides align to TRBD2. This CDR3 spans 14 amino acids. The germline CDR1 and CDR2 sequences are MNHEY and SMNVEV (reference sequence). After removal of 3 bases from V and 2 bases from J, the junction contained 2 bases not matched to a gene. This CDR3 is CASSFSGSPYEQYF. The CDR3 DNA follows: TGTGCCAGCAGTTTTAGCGGGAGCCCCTACGAGCAGTACTTC.

This sequence joins TRBV28 and TRBJ2-7; no firm D call. The germline V and J ends were trimmed by 4 bases and 4 bases, with 8 bases remaining between them. The CDR3 length is 12 residues. Germline loops: CDR1 MDHEN, CDR2 SYDVKM. The CDR3 loop is CASSYTVYEQYF. The CDR3 nucleotides read TGTGCCAGCAGTTATACGGTATACGAGCAGTACTTC.

The rearrangement links TRBV11-2 to TRBJ2-1; 7 bases line up with TRBD2. The CDR3 loop spans 15 amino acids. The V and J ends lost 5 bases and 10 bases, in that order; junction bases with no gene match: 14. Germline V gene data show CDR1 as SGHAT and CDR2 as FQNNGV. The CDR3 sequence is CASSGRDYPTIEQFF. CDR3 bases: TGTGCCAGCAGCGGCCGGGACTACCCTACAATAGAGCAGTTCTTC.

The rearrangement links TRBV6-5 to TRBJ2-7; either TRBD1 or TRBD2 may supply D (6 bases each). Per germline, CDR1 MNHEY and CDR2 SVGAGI. CDR3 length: 12 residues. The V and J ends lost 7 bases and 3 bases respectively, with 10 bases between them. In DNA, the CDR3 is TGTGCCAGCAAAAGGGGGGTCTACGAGCAGTACTTC. It translates to CASKRGVYEQYF.

The V gene is TRBV28, the J gene TRBJ2-7, with D possibly being TRBD2 (5 bases). CDR1 is MDHEN, CDR2 SYDVKM, per germline. This CDR3 region has 15 residues. Trimming left V 6 bases short and J 0 bases short, with 15 bases between. The CDR3 loop is CASSRLRVSSYEQYF. DNA for the CDR3: TGTGCCAGCAGCCGATTGAGGGTGTCCTCCTACGAGCAGTACTTC.

This clone was observed a handful of times. The chain employs TRBV7-9 and TRBJ1-6; TRBD1 is a possible D gene (6 bases). The ends were cut back, 10 bases at V and 7 bases at J, with 11 bases in the middle. CDR3 length equals 12 residues. CDR1 and CDR2 from the germline V gene are SEHNR and FQNEAQ (reference sequence). The CDR3 bases are TGTGCCACGGGGGCGAGGAATTCACCCCTCCACTTT. Protein: CATGARNSPLHF.

In nucleotides, the CDR3 is TGTGCCAGCAGCTTAAGCAATCAGCCCCAGCATTTT. Translated: CASSLSNQPQHF. V and J are TRBV7-9 and TRBJ1-5; D remains ambiguous. CDR1 is SEHNR, CDR2 FQNEAQ, per germline (reference sequence). The CDR3 is 12 amino acids. Trimming took off 2 bases at V and 1 base at J, with 0 bases between the two ends.

This sequence joins TRBV5-6 and TRBJ2-1; D possibly corresponds to TRBD2 (5 bases). The CDR3 is 14 amino acids. The germline V and J ends were trimmed by 0 bases and 6 bases, with 10 bases remaining between them. The germline gives CDR1 SGHDT, CDR2 YYEEEE. The CDR3 DNA is TGTGCCAGCAGCTTGGTATTTGAGGGCAATGAGCAGTTCTTC. Amino acid sequence: CASSLVFEGNEQFF.

This chain uses TRBV14 with TRBJ1-2; tentative D call: TRBD1 (5 bases). The CDR3 has 14 amino acids. Germline V gene lookup returns CDR1 SGHDN and CDR2 FVKESK. Trimming shortened V by 0 bases and J by 6 bases, and 11 bases separated the two germline ends. This chain's CDR3 is CASSQDWQGNGYTF. CDR3 coding DNA: TGTGCCAGCAGCCAAGATTGGCAGGGTAATGGCTACACCTTC.

This clone showed up just once. V and J are TRBV13 and TRBJ1-5, with D maybe TRBD1 (6 bases). CDR1 and CDR2 (germline): PRHDT, FYEKMQ (reference sequence). Trimming took 2 bases from V and 4 from J, leaving 6 bases between them. This CDR3 spans 13 amino acids. This CDR3 is CASSLRGNQPQHF. CDR3 sequence (DNA): TGTGCCAGCAGCTTAAGGGGGAATCAGCCCCAGCATTTT.

V gene TRBV6-4 combines with J gene TRBJ2-1; either TRBD1 or TRBD2 may supply D (6 bases each). Trimming pared 3 bases from V and 8 bases from J, leaving 14 bases between. There are 14 residues in the CDR3. The germline V gene encodes CDR1 MRHNA and CDR2 SNTAGT. CDR3 loop: CASSEEEGVDEQFF. The CDR3 DNA sequence: TGTGCCAGCAGTGAAGAGGAGGGGGTCGATGAGCAGTTCTTC.

The chain couples TRBV7-9 to TRBJ2-7; D is unresolved. The V end was cut by 5 bases, the J end by 5 bases, with 13 bases between. The germline gives CDR1 SEHNR, CDR2 FQNEAQ (reference sequence). The CDR3 covers 13 residues. CDR3 protein: CASSPVHHHEQYF. DNA for the CDR3: TGTGCCAGCAGCCCGGTCCACCACCACGAGCAGTACTTC.